This is a list of T cell receptor beta chains from one sample in a study of blood T cell repertoires in COVID-19. The assay was immunoSEQ multiplex PCR, and TCRdb's table has in-frame clones only and misses some. The table includes roughly 170,000 clones, about four fifths detected once. The sequenced material came from peripheral blood. These receptors were collected from a man aged 35-49 years who had recovered from COVID-19. Each CDR3 is given with its conserved first and last residue. The D gene is left open where the match is weak. Not every row has a clone size; where given, it reads once, few, many or a size class.

J gene | CDR3 length | clone size | D gene | V gene | CDR3 DNA | CDR3 protein
TRBJ2-3 | 13 | once | NA | TRBV3-1/TRBV3-2 | TGTGCCAGCAGCCAAGGTTCCGGAGATACGCAGTATTTT | CASSQGSGDTQYF
TRBJ2-1 | 15 | NA | TRBD2 | TRBV6-2/TRBV6-3 | TGTGCCAGCAGTTCCGGGACTAGCGGTTACAATGAGCAGTTCTTC | CASSSGTSGYNEQFF
TRBJ1-1 | 13 | NA | NA | TRBV2 | TGTGCCAGCAGACAGGGAATTTGGACTGAAGCTTTCTTT | CASRQGIWTEAFF
TRBJ2-3 | 13 | NA | NA | TRBV4-1 | TGCGCCAGCAGCCAAGCGCGGGCAGATACGCAGTATTTT | CASSQARADTQYF
TRBJ2-5 | 14 | NA | NA | TRBV7-9 | TGTGCCAGCAGTCTCCGGGACTTTCAAGAGACCCAGTACTTC | CASSLRDFQETQYF
TRBJ2-2 | 16 | NA | NA | TRBV7-9 | TGTGCCAGCAGCCCGTCGGCAGCGCTTAACACCGGGGAGCTGTTTTTT | CASSPSAALNTGELFF
TRBJ2-1 | 14 | NA | NA | TRBV11-1 | TGTGCCAGCGCCCGGGATAGCTCCTACAATGAGCAGTTCTTC | CASARDSSYNEQFF
TRBJ2-5 | 15 | NA | TRBD2 | TRBV5-1 | TGCGCCAGCAGCCCGACTAGCGGGCTACAAGAGACCCAGTACTTC | CASSPTSGLQETQYF
TRBJ2-7 | 14 | NA | TRBD1 | TRBV9 | TGTGCCAGCAGCGGGTCCCCAGGGGGCTACGAGCAGTACTTC | CASSGSPGGYEQYF
TRBJ2-7 | 17 | NA | TRBD1 | TRBV19 | TGTGCCAGTAGTTATATAGGGGGTCGACAGGGATCCTACGAGCAGTACTTC | CASSYIGGRQGSYEQYF
TRBJ2-7 | 14 | NA | TRBD1 | TRBV4-1 | TGCGCCAGCAGCGTCGGACAGGGGAACTACGAGCAGTACTTC | CASSVGQGNYEQYF
TRBJ2-3 | 15 | NA | TRBD2 | TRBV7-9 | TGTGCCAGCAGCTCGTGGACTAGCGGCACAGATACGCAGTATTTT | CASSSWTSGTDTQYF
TRBJ2-4 | 17 | once | TRBD2 | TRBV7-2 | TGTGCCAGCAGCGCACCGGGACTAGCGGGGGGGAAAAACATTCAGTACTTC | CASSAPGLAGGKNIQYF
TRBJ1-5 | 12 | NA | NA | TRBV19 | TGTGCCAGTAAGGAGGGGAATCAGCCCCAGCATTTT | CASKEGNQPQHF
TRBJ2-7 | 13 | NA | NA | TRBV18 | TGTGCCAGCCGGCAGACGGGGTCCTACGAGCAGTACTTC | CASRQTGSYEQYF
TRBJ2-7 | 14 | few | TRBD1 | TRBV2 | TGTGCCAGCAGTGAAGGGCAGGGGGCGGGTGAGCAGTACTTC | CASSEGQGAGEQYF
TRBJ1-2 | 15 | NA | NA | TRBV19 | TGTGCCAGTAGTATAGATTTGAACACCTACTATGGCTACACCTTC | CASSIDLNTYYGYTF
TRBJ2-7 | 15 | NA | TRBD2 | TRBV5-4 | TGTGCCAGCAGCCCTCAAATTTCTAGCGGGCTCGAGCAGTACTTC | CASSPQISSGLEQYF
TRBJ1-3 | 13 | NA | NA | TRBV6-5 | TGTGCCAGCTGGCAACCCTCTGGAAACACCATATATTTT | CASWQPSGNTIYF
TRBJ2-1 | 17 | NA | TRBD2 | TRBV7-9 | TGTGCCAGCAGCTTAGCTTATCGCGGGGGGCGTCACAATGAGCAGTTCTTC | CASSLAYRGGRHNEQFF
TRBJ2-3 | 12 | NA | NA | TRBV11-3 | TGTGCCAGCAGCTTAGGGACTGATACGCAGTATTTT | CASSLGTDTQYF
TRBJ2-1 | 19 | few | NA | TRBV4-3 | TGCGCCAGCAGCCAAGAAGAAGGGGGGGGCCTTAGCTCCTACAATGAGCAGTTCTTC | CASSQEEGGGLSSYNEQFF
TRBJ1-2 | 17 | once | TRBD1 | TRBV19 | TGTGCCAGTAGTACCTGGACAGGGGAAAGTAATGGGCATGGCTACACCTTC | CASSTWTGESNGHGYTF
TRBJ2-5 | 14 | NA | NA | TRBV4-2 | TGTGCCAGCAGCCAAGATAGGGCGGGGGAGACCCAGTACTTC | CASSQDRAGETQYF
TRBJ2-1 | 13 | once | TRBD2 | TRBV19 | TGTGCCAGTAGTACCGGGACTAGCGGGGAGCAGTTCTTC | CASSTGTSGEQFF
TRBJ2-3 | 17 | NA | NA | TRBV27 | TGTGCCAGCAGTTTTTGGTCAGGGGGGCCTAGCACAGATACGCAGTATTTT | CASSFWSGGPSTDTQYF
TRBJ1-6 | 15 | NA | NA | TRBV12-5 | TGTGCTAGTGGTTTGGTAACAGGGCTAAATTCACCCCTCCACTTT | CASGLVTGLNSPLHF
TRBJ1-2 | 14 | NA | TRBD1 | TRBV6-5 | TGTGCCAGCAGCTCTCGGGACAGGCTATCCGGCTACACCTTC | CASSSRDRLSGYTF
TRBJ1-5 | 14 | NA | NA | TRBV6-2/TRBV6-3 | TGTGCCAGCAGTTACGTTCGGACAAATCAGCCCCAGCATTTT | CASSYVRTNQPQHF
TRBJ1-1 | 11 | NA | NA | TRBV28 | TGTGCCAGCAGATACAGGGCGGGAGCTTTCTTT | CASRYRAGAFF
TRBJ2-1 | 15 | NA | NA | TRBV7-9 | TGTGCCAGCAGCTCGACTCTTACTATCTACAATGAGCAGTTCTTC | CASSSTLTIYNEQFF
TRBJ2-3 | 16 | NA | NA | TRBV14 | TGTGCCAGCAGCCAAGATCTACGGGGAAGCACAGATACGCAGTATTTT | CASSQDLRGSTDTQYF
TRBJ1-3 | 14 | NA | NA | TRBV27 | TGTGCCAGCAGTTTAAGGGGGACTGGAAACACCATATATTTT | CASSLRGTGNTIYF
TRBJ2-5 | 13 | NA | TRBD1 | TRBV6-5 | TGTGCCAGCAGTTCGAGACAGGGTCAGACCCAGTACTTC | CASSSRQGQTQYF
TRBJ2-1 | 15 | once | NA | TRBV11-3 | TGTGCCAGCAGCGTCCTACTAGCCTCCTACAATGAGCAGTTCTTC | CASSVLLASYNEQFF
TRBJ1-2 | 13 | once | NA | TRBV12-3/TRBV12-4 | TGTGCCAGCACCGAGAGGAGGGGCTATGGCTACACCTTC | CASTERRGYGYTF
TRBJ2-7 | 14 | NA | NA | TRBV9 | TGTGCCAGCAGCGTATCAGGGGAGACCTACGAGCAGTACTTC | CASSVSGETYEQYF
TRBJ2-5 | 13 | NA | NA | TRBV5-5 | TGTGCCAGCAGCTTCGGGGAGGTGGAGACCCAGTACTTC | CASSFGEVETQYF
TRBJ1-5 | 17 | NA | TRBD1 | TRBV4-3 | TGCGCCAGCAGCCAAGCCGCTCGGGACAGGGGTTTCCAGCCCCAGCATTTT | CASSQAARDRGFQPQHF
TRBJ2-3 | 15 | NA | NA | TRBV2 | TGTGCCAGCAGTGAAGCGCTTGACAGCCCAGATACGCAGTATTTT | CASSEALDSPDTQYF
TRBJ2-7 | 15 | NA | NA | TRBV5-1 | TGCGCCAGCAGCAAGGATAGCGGAGGGACCTACGAGCAGTACTTC | CASSKDSGGTYEQYF
TRBJ2-3 | 16 | NA | TRBD2 | TRBV5-1 | TGCGCCAGCAGCTTGCCGGGACTAGCGATAACAGATACGCAGTATTTT | CASSLPGLAITDTQYF
TRBJ1-1 | 12 | NA | NA | TRBV18 | TGTGCCAGCTCACCAGGGACAACGGAAGCTTTCTTT | CASSPGTTEAFF
TRBJ2-5 | 16 | NA | TRBD2 | TRBV28 | TGTGCCAGTAGTGGACTAGCGGGAGCAATTGAGGAGACCCAGTACTTC | CASSGLAGAIEETQYF
TRBJ2-1 | 17 | few | NA | TRBV11-3 | TGTGCCAGCAGCTCGACGAGGGAGGTATGGGTTTCCAATGAGCAGTTCTTC | CASSSTREVWVSNEQFF
TRBJ2-4 | 15 | NA | NA | TRBV2 | TGTGCCAGCAGTGAAGGGAGTAGGTCGAAAAACATTCAGTACTTC | CASSEGSRSKNIQYF
TRBJ1-2 | 15 | once | NA | TRBV3-1/TRBV3-2 | TGTGCCAGCAGCTCCCGGGGAGCAACAAGCTATGGCTACACCTTC | CASSSRGATSYGYTF
TRBJ2-3 | 13 | NA | NA | TRBV30 | TGTGCCTGGAGTCCTGGTCGAGCAGATACGCAGTATTTT | CAWSPGRADTQYF
TRBJ2-1 | 15 | NA | TRBD1 | TRBV6-1 | TGTGCCAGCAGTTCCCCGGGACAGGGATACAATGAGCAGTTCTTC | CASSSPGQGYNEQFF
TRBJ1-1 | 16 | NA | TRBD1 | TRBV7-8 | TGTGCCAGCAGCTTAGGCCCAGGGGGAATGAACACTGAAGCTTTCTTT | CASSLGPGGMNTEAFF
TRBJ2-3 | 14 | once | TRBD2 | TRBV19 | TGTGCCAGTAGTACTAGCGGGGTTCCAGATACGCAGTATTTT | CASSTSGVPDTQYF